This T cell receptor (beta chain) was sequenced for a study of graft-versus-host responses after intestinal transplantation. Study summary: Recipients had transplants, and these were multivisceral, liver-intestinal, or isolated intestinal.

The protocol was immunoSEQ multiplex PCR, while the TCRdb copy is restricted to in-frame clones and leaves out a portion. The sample holds roughly 120,000 clones, approximately 90% seen once. The V end was cut by 1 base, the J end by 11 bases, with 13 bases between. Germline V gene lookup returns CDR1 SNHLY and CDR2 FYNNEI. The CDR3 has 13 residues. Study-wide results and limits: Allografts carried high graft-versus-host to host-versus-graft clonal ratios in patients having graft-donor T cell macrochimerism. GvH clones turned up in recipient marrow; some had shown up first in ileum or blood.

Concerning this clone: What it recognizes is unknown.

This clonotype originated in a human donor who received an intestinal transplant. V is TRBV2 and J is TRBJ2-3, with D tentatively TRBD2 (6 bases). The sequencing used unstimulated CD4+ T cells sorted from spleen or lymph node cells, collected before intestinal transplant. The CDR3 spells CASSEVRDFWQYF. The CDR3 nucleotides are TGTGCCAGCAGTGAAGTGAGGGACTTCTGGCAGTATTTT.